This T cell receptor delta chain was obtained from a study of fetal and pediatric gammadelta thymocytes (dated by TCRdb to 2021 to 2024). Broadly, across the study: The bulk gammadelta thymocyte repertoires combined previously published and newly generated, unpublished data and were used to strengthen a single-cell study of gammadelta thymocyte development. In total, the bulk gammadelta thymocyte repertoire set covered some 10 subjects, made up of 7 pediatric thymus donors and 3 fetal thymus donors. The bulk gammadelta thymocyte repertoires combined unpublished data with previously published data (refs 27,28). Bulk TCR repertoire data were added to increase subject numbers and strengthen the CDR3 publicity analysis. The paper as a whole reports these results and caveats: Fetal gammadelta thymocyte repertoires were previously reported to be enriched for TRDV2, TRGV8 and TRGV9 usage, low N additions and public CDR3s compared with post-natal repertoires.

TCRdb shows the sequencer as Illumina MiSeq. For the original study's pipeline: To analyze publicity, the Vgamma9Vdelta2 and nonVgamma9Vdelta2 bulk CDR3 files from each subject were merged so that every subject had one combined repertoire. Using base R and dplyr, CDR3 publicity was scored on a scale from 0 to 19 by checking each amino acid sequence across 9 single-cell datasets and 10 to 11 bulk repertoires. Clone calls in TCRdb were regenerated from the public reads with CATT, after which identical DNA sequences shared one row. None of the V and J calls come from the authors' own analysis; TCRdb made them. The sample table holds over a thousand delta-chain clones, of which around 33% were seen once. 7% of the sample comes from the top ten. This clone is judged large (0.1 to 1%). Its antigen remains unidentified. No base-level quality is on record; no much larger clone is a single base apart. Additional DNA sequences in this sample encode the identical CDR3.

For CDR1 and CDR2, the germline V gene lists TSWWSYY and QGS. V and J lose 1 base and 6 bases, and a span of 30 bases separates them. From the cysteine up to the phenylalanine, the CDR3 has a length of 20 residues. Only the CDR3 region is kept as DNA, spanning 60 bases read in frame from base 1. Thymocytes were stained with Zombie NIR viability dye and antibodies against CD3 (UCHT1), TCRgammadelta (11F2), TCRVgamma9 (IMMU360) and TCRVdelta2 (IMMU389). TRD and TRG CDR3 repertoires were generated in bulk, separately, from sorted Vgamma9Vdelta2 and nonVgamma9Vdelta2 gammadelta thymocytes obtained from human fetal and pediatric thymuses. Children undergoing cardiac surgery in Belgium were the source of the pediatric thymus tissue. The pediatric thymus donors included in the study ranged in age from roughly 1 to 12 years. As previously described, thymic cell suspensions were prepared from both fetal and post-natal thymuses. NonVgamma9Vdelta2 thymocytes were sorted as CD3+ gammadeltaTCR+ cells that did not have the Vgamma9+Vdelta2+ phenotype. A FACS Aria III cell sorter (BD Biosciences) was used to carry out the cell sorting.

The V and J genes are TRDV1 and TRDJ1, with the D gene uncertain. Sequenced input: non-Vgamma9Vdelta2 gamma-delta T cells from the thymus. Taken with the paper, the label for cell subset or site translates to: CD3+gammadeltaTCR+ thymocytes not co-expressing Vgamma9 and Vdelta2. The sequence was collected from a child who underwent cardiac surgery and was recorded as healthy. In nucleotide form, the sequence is TGTGCTCTTGGGGAACCCCGAGTTGGTACTAAACGGTACTGCCCAAATAAACTCATCTTT. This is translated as CALGEPRVGTKRYCPNKLIF.